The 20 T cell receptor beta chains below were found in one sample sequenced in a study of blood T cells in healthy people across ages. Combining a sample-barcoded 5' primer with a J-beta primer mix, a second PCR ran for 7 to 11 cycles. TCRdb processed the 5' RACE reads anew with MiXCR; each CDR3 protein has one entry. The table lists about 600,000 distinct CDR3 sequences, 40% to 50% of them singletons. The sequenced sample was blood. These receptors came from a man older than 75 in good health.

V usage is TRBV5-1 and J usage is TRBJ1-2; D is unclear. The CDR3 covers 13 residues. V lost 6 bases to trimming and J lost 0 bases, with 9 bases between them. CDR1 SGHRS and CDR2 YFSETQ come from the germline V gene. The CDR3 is CASTVGPNYGYTF. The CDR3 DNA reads TGCGCCAGCACGGTGGGCCCTAACTATGGCTACACCTTC.

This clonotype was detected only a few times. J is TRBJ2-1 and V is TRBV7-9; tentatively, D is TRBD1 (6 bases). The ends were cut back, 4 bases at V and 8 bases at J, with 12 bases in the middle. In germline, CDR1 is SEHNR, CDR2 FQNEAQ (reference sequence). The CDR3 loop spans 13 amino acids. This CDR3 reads CASSSIQGYEQFF. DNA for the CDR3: TGTGCCAGCAGCTCGATACAGGGCTATGAGCAGTTCTTC. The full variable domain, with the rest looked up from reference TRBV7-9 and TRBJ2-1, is DTGVSQNPRHKITKRGQNVTFRCDPISEHNRLYWYRQTLGQGPEFLTYFQNEAQLEKSRLLSDRFSAERPKGSFSTLEIQRTEQGDSAMYLCASSSIQGYEQFFGPGTRLTVL.

The CDR3 DNA reads TGCAGTGCTAAAGGACTAGCGGGAGCCTTCGAGCAGTACTTC. It yields the protein CSAKGLAGAFEQYF. This rearrangement joins TRBV20-1 to TRBJ2-7, with 13 bases that match TRBD2. This CDR3 has 14 residues. After removal of 4 bases from V and 6 bases from J, the junction contained 6 bases not matched to a gene. CDR1 is DFQATT and CDR2 is SNEGSKA in the germline V gene (reference sequence).

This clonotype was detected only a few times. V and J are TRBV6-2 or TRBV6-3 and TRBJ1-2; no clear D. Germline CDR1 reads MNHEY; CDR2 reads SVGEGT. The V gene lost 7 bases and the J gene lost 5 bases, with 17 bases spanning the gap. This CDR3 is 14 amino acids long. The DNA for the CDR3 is TGTGCCAGCACCGAGGTCGGCAGCATTTATGGCTACACCTTC. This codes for CASTEVGSIYGYTF.

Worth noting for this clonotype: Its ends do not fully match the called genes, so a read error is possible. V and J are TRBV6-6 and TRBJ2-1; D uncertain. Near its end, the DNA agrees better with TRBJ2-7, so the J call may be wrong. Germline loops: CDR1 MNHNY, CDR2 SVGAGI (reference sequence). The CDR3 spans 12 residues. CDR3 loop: CASSKEVNEQYF. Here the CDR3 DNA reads TGCGCCAGCAGTAAAGAGGTCAATGAGCAGTACTTC.

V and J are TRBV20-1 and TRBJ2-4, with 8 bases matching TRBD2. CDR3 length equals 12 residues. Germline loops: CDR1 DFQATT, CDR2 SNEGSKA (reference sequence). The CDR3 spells CSLDGVSGGQYF. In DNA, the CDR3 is TGCAGCCTAGACGGAGTCTCGGGGGGGCAGTACTTC.

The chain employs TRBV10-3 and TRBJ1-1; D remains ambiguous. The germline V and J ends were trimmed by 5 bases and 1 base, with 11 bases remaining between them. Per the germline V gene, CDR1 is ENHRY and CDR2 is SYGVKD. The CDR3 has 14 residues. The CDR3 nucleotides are TGTGCCATCAGTCCACAAAGGGAGAACACTGAAGCTTTCTTT. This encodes CAISPQRENTEAFF.

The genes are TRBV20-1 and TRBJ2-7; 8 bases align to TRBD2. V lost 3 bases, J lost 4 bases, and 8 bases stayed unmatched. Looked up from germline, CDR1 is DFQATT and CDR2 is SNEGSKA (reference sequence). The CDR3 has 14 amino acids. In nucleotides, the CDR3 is TGCAGTGCTAGTGTTGGTAGCGGGGATTACGAGCAGTACTTC. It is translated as CSASVGSGDYEQYF.

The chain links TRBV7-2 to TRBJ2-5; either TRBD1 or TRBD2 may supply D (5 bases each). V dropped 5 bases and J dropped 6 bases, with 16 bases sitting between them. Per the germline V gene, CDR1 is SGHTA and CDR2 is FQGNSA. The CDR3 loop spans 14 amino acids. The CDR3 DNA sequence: TGTGCCAGCAGCCTGGAGTGGGACGTGAAGACCCAGTACTTC. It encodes CASSLEWDVKTQYF.

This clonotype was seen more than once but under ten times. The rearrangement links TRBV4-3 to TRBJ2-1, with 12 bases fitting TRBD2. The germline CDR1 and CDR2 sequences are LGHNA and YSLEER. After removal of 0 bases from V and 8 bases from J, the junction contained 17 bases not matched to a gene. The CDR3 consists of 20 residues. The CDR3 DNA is TGCGCCAGCAGCCAAGAGACCCTAGCGGGGGGGCTCGGACCAGTAGATGAGCAGTTCTTC. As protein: CASSQETLAGGLGPVDEQFF.

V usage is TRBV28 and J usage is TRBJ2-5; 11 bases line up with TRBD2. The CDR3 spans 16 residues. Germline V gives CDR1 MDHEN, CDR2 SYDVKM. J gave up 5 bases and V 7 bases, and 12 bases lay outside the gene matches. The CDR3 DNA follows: TGTGCCAGCAACGATCCTGGGACTAGCGGTGAGGAGACCCAGTACTTC. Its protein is CASNDPGTSGEETQYF.

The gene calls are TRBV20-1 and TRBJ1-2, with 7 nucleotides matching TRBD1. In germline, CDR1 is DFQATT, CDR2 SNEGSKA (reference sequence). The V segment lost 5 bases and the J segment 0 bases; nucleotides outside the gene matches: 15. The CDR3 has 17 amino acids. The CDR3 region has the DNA TGCAGTGCTGCTAAGGGAGGGGGACAGAACTCTAACTATGGCTACACCTTC. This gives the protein CSAAKGGGQNSNYGYTF.

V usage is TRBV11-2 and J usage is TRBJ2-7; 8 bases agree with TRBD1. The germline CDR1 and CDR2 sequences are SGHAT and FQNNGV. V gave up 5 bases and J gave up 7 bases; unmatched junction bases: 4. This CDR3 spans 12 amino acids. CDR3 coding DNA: TGTGCCAGCAGCGACAGGGGTAATGAGCAGTACTTC. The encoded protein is CASSDRGNEQYF.

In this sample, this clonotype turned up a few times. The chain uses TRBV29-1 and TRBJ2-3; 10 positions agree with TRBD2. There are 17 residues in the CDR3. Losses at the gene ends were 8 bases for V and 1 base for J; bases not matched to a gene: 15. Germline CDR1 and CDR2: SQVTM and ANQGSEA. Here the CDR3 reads CSPMGLAGAGGTDTQYF. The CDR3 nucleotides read TGCAGCCCCATGGGGCTAGCGGGAGCCGGGGGCACAGATACGCAGTATTTT.

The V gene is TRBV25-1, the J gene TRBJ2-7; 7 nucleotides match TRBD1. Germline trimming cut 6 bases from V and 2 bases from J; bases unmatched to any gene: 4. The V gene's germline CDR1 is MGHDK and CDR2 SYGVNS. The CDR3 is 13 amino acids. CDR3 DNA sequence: TGTGCCAGCAGAGGACAGGCCACCTACGAGCAGTACTTC. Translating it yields CASRGQATYEQYF.

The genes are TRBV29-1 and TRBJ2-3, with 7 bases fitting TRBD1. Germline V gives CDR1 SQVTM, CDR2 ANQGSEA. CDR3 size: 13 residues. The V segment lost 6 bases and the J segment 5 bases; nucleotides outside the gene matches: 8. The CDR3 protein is CSVAEGAGDTQYF. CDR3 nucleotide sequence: TGCAGCGTCGCAGAGGGGGCCGGAGATACGCAGTATTTT.

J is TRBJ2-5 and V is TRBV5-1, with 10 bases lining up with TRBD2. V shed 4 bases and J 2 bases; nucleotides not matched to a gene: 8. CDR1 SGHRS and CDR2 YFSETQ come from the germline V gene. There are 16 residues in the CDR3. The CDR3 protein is CASSPQGLARQETQYF. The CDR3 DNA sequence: TGCGCCAGCAGCCCCCAGGGACTAGCGAGGCAAGAGACCCAGTACTTC.

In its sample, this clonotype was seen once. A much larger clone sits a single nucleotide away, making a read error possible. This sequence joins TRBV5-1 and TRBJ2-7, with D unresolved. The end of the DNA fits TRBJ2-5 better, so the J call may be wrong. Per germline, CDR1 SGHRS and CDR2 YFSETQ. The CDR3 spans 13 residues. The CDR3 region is CASSIDPQGTQYF. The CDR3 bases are TGCGCCAGCAGCATCGACCCCCAAGGGACCCAGTACTTC.

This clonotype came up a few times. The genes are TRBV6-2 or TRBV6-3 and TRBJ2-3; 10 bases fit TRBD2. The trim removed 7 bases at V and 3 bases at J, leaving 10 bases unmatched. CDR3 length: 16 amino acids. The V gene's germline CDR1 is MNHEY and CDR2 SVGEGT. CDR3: CASTFPEREGTDTQYF. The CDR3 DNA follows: TGTGCCAGCACCTTCCCAGAGCGGGAGGGGACAGATACGCAGTATTTT.

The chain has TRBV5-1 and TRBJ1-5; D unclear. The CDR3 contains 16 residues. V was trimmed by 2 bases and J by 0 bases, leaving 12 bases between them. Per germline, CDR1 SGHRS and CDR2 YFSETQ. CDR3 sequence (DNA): TGCGCCAGCAGCTTCGACCGCCTGGGTAGCAATCAGCCCCAGCATTTT. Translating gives CASSFDRLGSNQPQHF.